These 16 T cell receptor beta chains came from one sample sequenced in a study of T cells in Graves' hyperthyroidism and ophthalmopathy. RNA transcripts provided the source from which TCR beta CDR3 regions were amplified. Primed by the HTBI set, a first-round RT-PCR was run on the TCR CDR3. TCRdb itself ran the multiplex PCR reads through MiXCR, one entry per CDR3 protein. Of a few hundred thousand distinct CDR3 sequences in the sample, 18% were seen once. What was sequenced was blood. Receptor source: a young man with Graves' ophthalmopathy.

This clonotype showed up just a few times. This rearrangement joins TRBV29-1 to TRBJ2-1; 9 nucleotides agree with TRBD2. J lost 5 bases, V lost 6 bases, and 8 bases had no gene match. This CDR3 contains 14 residues. CDR1 SQVTM and CDR2 ANQGSEA come from the germline V gene. In DNA form, the CDR3 reads TGCAGCGTAGCCCGACTAGCGGACAACAATGAGCAGTTCTTC. This sequence encodes CSVARLADNNEQFF.

The rearrangement uses TRBV19 and TRBJ2-3; D remains unclear. The CDR3 runs 12 residues. CDR1 is LNHDA and CDR2 is SQIVND in the germline V gene (reference sequence). Trimming shortened V by 0 bases and J by 5 bases, and 3 bases separated the two germline ends. The CDR3 loop reads CASSIDGDTQYF. CDR3 nucleotides: TGTGCCAGTAGTATAGACGGAGATACGCAGTATTTT.

The rearrangement joins TRBV19 to TRBJ1-5; no definite D call. This CDR3 is 18 amino acids long. Trimming took off 0 bases at V and 0 bases at J, with 15 bases between the two ends. Germline V lookup: CDR1 LNHDA, CDR2 SQIVND (reference sequence). The CDR3 is CASSIDQQSQYSNQPQHF. The CDR3 DNA reads TGTGCCAGTAGTATAGATCAACAGTCACAGTATAGCAATCAGCCCCAGCATTTT.

This clonotype was counted ten times or more. The chain links TRBV20-1 to TRBJ1-2; D is perhaps TRBD1 (6 bases). The V end lost 4 bases, the J end lost 7 bases, and 16 bases lay between the germline ends. This CDR3 is built from 13 residues. The germline V gene has CDR1 DFQATT and CDR2 SNEGSKA (reference sequence). The CDR3 loop is CSAKSPGAGGYTF. CDR3 sequence (DNA): TGCAGTGCTAAATCCCCAGGGGCTGGTGGCTACACCTTC.

This clonotype was counted only a few times. The genes are TRBV7-2 and TRBJ2-3; D may be TRBD1 (6 bases). Deletions cut 5 bases from V and 0 bases from J, with 15 bases between. This CDR3 is 16 amino acids long. Germline CDR1 reads SGHTA; CDR2 reads FQGNSA. The CDR3 DNA reads TGTGCCAGCAGCCATACAGGGTCCTATAGCACAGATACGCAGTATTTT. Translation: CASSHTGSYSTDTQYF.

This clonotype was found many times. V is TRBV6-1 and J is TRBJ2-5; the D is unclear. The CDR3 consists of 11 residues. V was shortened by 7 bases and J by 5 bases, with 8 bases between the two germline ends. Germline lookup yields CDR1 MNHNS and CDR2 SASEGT. The CDR3 loop is CASKDLETQYF. DNA for the CDR3: TGTGCCAGCAAGGATTTGGAGACCCAGTACTTC.

This clonotype occurred many times. The V gene is TRBV29-1, the J gene TRBJ2-3; TRBD1 matches 11 bases. Per germline, CDR1 SQVTM and CDR2 ANQGSEA. The CDR3 runs 14 residues. V was clipped by 3 bases and J by 4 bases; unmatched bases: 3. The CDR3 here is CSVEGQGEADTQYF. The CDR3 DNA reads TGCAGCGTTGAGGGACAGGGGGAAGCAGATACGCAGTATTTT.

This clonotype was observed a handful of times. The V call is TRBV5-1, the J call TRBJ2-1; a possible D gene is TRBD1 (6 bases). CDR3 length: 14 amino acids. The germline V and J ends were trimmed by 0 bases and 10 bases, with 14 bases remaining between them. CDR1 is SGHRS and CDR2 is YFSETQ in the germline V gene. The CDR3 here is CASSLGTVPAEQFF. The CDR3 DNA reads TGCGCCAGCAGCTTGGGGACAGTGCCGGCGGAGCAGTTCTTC.

Points on this clonotype: This may stem from a read error, because a much larger clone lies one nucleotide away. The chain is built from TRBV2 and TRBJ2-2; D may be TRBD1 (6 bases). V was trimmed by 7 bases and J by 2 bases, leaving 17 bases between them. The germline CDR1 and CDR2 sequences are SNHLY and FYNNEI. This CDR3 region has 16 residues. In DNA form, the CDR3 reads TGTGCCAGCATCCCTCCGAGACAGGAAAACACCGGGGAGCTGTTTTTT. Translated, it gives CASIPPRQENTGELFF.

A few counts support this clonotype. This chain links TRBV6-1 with TRBJ2-1, with a tentative D call TRBD2 (7 bases). There are 16 residues in the CDR3. Germline lookup yields CDR1 MNHNS and CDR2 SASEGT. V was shortened by 2 bases and J by 2 bases, with 13 bases between the two germline ends. This chain's CDR3 is CASSELEGGPYNEQFF. The CDR3 region has the DNA TGTGCCAGCAGTGAACTCGAGGGGGGGCCCTACAATGAGCAGTTCTTC.

Remarks on this clonotype: This may be a read error: a much more frequent sequence differs by one nucleotide. V usage is TRBV20-1 and J usage is TRBJ1-1, with D possibly TRBD1 on 5 matching bases. The CDR3 totals 14 residues. Germline loops: CDR1 DFQATT, CDR2 SNEGSKA (reference sequence). Written as DNA, the CDR3 is TGCAGTGCTAGAAGTCGTGTGGGGGGAACTGGAGCTTTCTTT. This gives the protein CSARSRVGGTGAFF.

This clonotype was found a few times. The chain recombines TRBV5-5 with TRBJ1-6; D perhaps matches TRBD1 (5 bases). This CDR3 is built from 15 residues. The germline V and J ends were trimmed by 4 bases and 7 bases, with 15 bases remaining between them. Germline V gene data show CDR1 as SGHKS and CDR2 as YYEKEE (reference sequence). The CDR3 DNA follows: TGTGCCAGCAGCGTAGGCCAGGGAGTAAATTCACCCCTCCACTTT. It encodes CASSVGQGVNSPLHF.

This chain links TRBV7-2 with TRBJ2-5; TRBD2 is a possible D gene (5 bases). V was clipped by 0 bases and J by 5 bases, with 13 bases between them. This CDR3 is built from 15 residues. CDR1 and CDR2 (germline): SGHTA, FQGNSA. The chain's CDR3 is CASSLARVGSETQYF. The CDR3 DNA is TGTGCCAGCAGCTTAGCGCGGGTAGGGTCGGAGACCCAGTACTTC.

There are a few counts of this clonotype. Written as DNA, the CDR3 is TGTGCCAGCAGCCAAGCTTTAGGGACCCAAGAGACCCAGTACTTC. Its translation is CASSQALGTQETQYF. The chain employs TRBV14 and TRBJ2-5; possibly TRBD1 or TRBD2 for D (5 bases each). Germline lookup yields CDR1 SGHDN and CDR2 FVKESK. V lost 1 base and J 1 base, leaving 10 bases between the germline ends. The CDR3 length is 15 residues.

There are a few counts of this clonotype. The chain employs TRBV11-2 and TRBJ2-1, with no clear D. V was cut by 6 bases and J by 3 bases, with 3 bases left in between. The CDR3 runs to 11 residues. Germline assignment: CDR1 SGHAT and CDR2 FQNNGV. CDR3 sequence (DNA): TGTGCCAGCAGAGACTACAATGAGCAGTTCTTC. It codes for CASRDYNEQFF.

The chain combines TRBV3-1 with TRBJ2-6; D tentatively fits TRBD1 or TRBD2 (6 bases each). The germline CDR1 and CDR2 sequences are LGHDT and YNNKEL (reference sequence). CDR3 size: 17 residues. V shed 0 bases and J shed 5 bases, with 14 bases lying between them. Written as DNA, the CDR3 is TGTGCCAGCAGCCAAGATTTCGAGGGGGGCTGGGCCAACGTCCTGACTTTC. The encoded protein is CASSQDFEGGWANVLTF.